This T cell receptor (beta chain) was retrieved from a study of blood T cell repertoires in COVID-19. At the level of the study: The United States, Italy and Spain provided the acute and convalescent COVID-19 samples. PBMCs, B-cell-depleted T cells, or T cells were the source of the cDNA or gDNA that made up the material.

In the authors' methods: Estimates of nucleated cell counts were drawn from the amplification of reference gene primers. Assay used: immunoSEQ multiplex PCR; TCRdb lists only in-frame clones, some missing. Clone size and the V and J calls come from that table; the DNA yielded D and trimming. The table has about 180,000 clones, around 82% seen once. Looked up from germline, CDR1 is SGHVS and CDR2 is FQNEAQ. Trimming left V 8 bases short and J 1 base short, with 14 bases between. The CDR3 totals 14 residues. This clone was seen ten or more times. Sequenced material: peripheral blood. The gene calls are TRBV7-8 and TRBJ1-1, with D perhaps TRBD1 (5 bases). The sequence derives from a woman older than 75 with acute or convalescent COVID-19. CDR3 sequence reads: CASHHERGNTEAFF. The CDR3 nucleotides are TGTGCCAGCCATCACGAAAGGGGGAACACTGAAGCTTTCTTT.